This entry concerns a single TCR beta chain. Its antigen is currently unknown. MiXCR was run by TCRdb on the 5' RACE reads, yielding one entry per CDR3 protein. The sample has about 82,000 distinct CDR3 sequences, 9.5% to 15% seen once. The sample originates from a study of T-cell memory formation after mild COVID-19. General study results and limits: Clones that contracted from day 15 to 85 had balanced CD4/CD8; later expanders were CD4+ biased.

Unmatched junction bases numbered 2, after V lost 6 bases and J lost 2 bases. The CDR3 runs 14 residues. The germline V gene encodes CDR1 SGHVS and CDR2 FNYEAQ. The sequence was collected from a man between 18 and 35 years old who had mild COVID-19 (a few samples of this study predate the infection). Cell type and time point are not known. The gene calls are TRBV7-6 and TRBJ2-2; 8 bases line up with TRBD1. The sequencing input was PBMCs or a T cell subset sorted from them (not recorded which). Written as DNA, the CDR3 is TGTGCCAGCAGAGGACAGGGAAACACCGGGGAGCTGTTTTTT. Translation: CASRGQGNTGELFF.